The 19 T cell receptor beta chains reported below all come from one sample, sequenced in a study of cytomegalovirus exposure and HLA in healthy donors. 13 Jbeta primers and 60 Vbeta primers were used for the PCR. This table comes from immunoSEQ multiplex PCR, and its TCRdb copy is limited to in-frame clones, with some not included. The sample yields 200,000 or so clones, less than 85% seen once. Sample: PBMCs. The source is a man between 18 and 29 years old in good health and CMV-seronegative.

This chain links TRBV6-8 with TRBJ2-7; 7 nucleotides agree with TRBD2. This CDR3 region has 15 residues. The V segment lost 5 bases and the J segment 0 bases; nucleotides outside the gene matches: 7. The germline V gene has CDR1 MNHGY and CDR2 SAAAGT. CDR3 DNA: TGTGCCAGCAGTGCCCAACAGCGGGGCTCCTACGAGCAGTACTTC. Protein: CASSAQQRGSYEQYF.

The chain employs TRBV10-3 and TRBJ2-7; 9 bases match TRBD2. The germline CDR1 and CDR2 sequences are ENHRY and SYGVKD. This CDR3 has 16 residues. V gave up 0 bases and J gave up 3 bases; unmatched junction bases: 6. The CDR3 loop is CAISESIAGVDYEQYF. CDR3 bases: TGTGCCATCAGTGAGTCGATAGCGGGAGTGGACTACGAGCAGTACTTC.

The gene calls are TRBV5-1 and TRBJ2-7; 7 bases match TRBD2. The CDR3 contains 14 residues. The V gene's germline CDR1 is SGHRS and CDR2 YFSETQ. V gave up 0 bases and J gave up 7 bases; unmatched junction bases: 7. The CDR3 reads CASSLEGLVGEQYF. The DNA for the CDR3 is TGCGCCAGCAGCTTGGAAGGACTAGTGGGTGAGCAGTACTTC.

This chain connects TRBV7-8 to TRBJ1-3; 7 positions agree with TRBD1. Germline V gene sequence: CDR1 SGHVS, CDR2 FQNEAQ. V was clipped by 5 bases and J by 2 bases; unmatched bases: 6. The CDR3 sequence is 15 residues long. The CDR3 region is CASSPQGGPGNTIYF. The CDR3 DNA is TGTGCCAGCAGCCCCCAGGGGGGCCCTGGAAACACCATATATTTT. The complete variable domain, with remaining parts taken from reference TRBV7-8 and TRBJ1-3, reads GAGVSQSPRYKVAKRGQDVALRCDPISGHVSLFWYQQALGQGPEFLTYFQNEAQLDKSGLPSDRFFAERPEGSVSTLKIQRTQQEDSAVYLCASSPQGGPGNTIYFGEGSWLTVV.

This clone came up a few times. The rearrangement joins TRBV6-4 to TRBJ2-7; 10 bases are a match to TRBD2. Germline loops: CDR1 MRHNA, CDR2 SNTAGT. The CDR3 totals 16 residues. Germline trimming cut 4 bases from V and 6 bases from J; bases unmatched to any gene: 12. For the CDR3, the DNA is TGTGCCAGCAGTGTTGCCCTAGCGGGAGTTGGCGGCGAGCAGTACTTC. Its protein product is CASSVALAGVGGEQYF.

Comment on this clone: The sample contains more than one DNA sequence encoding this CDR3. The chain carries TRBV30 and TRBJ2-1; D remains unclear. Germline values: CDR1 GTSNPN, CDR2 SVGIG (reference sequence). CDR3 size: 12 residues. Trimming removed 4 bases from V and 4 bases from J, with 8 bases in between. The CDR3, as DNA: TGTGCCTGGACCCCTAATTACAATGAGCAGTTCTTC. This gives the protein CAWTPNYNEQFF.

J is TRBJ2-1 and V is TRBV9; 7 bases are shared with TRBD2. CDR3 size: 16 residues. Per germline, CDR1 SGDLS and CDR2 YYNGEE. V shed 5 bases, J shed 1 base, and the junction held 9 bases outside the gene matches. CDR3 sequence: CASSRGSGRSYNEQFF. CDR3 sequence (DNA): TGTGCCAGCAGTAGGGGTAGCGGGCGTTCCTACAATGAGCAGTTCTTC.

The gene calls are TRBV27 and TRBJ1-4; 7 bases fit TRBD1. Germline V gene data show CDR1 as MNHEY and CDR2 as SMNVEV (reference sequence). V trimming: 6 bases; J trimming: 0 bases; junction bases outside the gene matches: 4. This CDR3 has 15 residues. Written as DNA, the CDR3 is TGTGCCAGCAGCTCCACAGGGGCAACTAATGAAAAACTGTTTTTT. Residues: CASSSTGATNEKLFF.

V and J are TRBV9 and TRBJ2-7; possible D gene TRBD2, 6 bases. V was clipped by 2 bases and J by 6 bases, with 18 bases between them. Germline V gives CDR1 SGDLS, CDR2 YYNGEE. There are 15 residues in the CDR3. The CDR3 region has the DNA TGTGCCAGCAGCGTCTTTGGGCGGGATTCGTCCGAGCAGTACTTC. Translated: CASSVFGRDSSEQYF.

Worth noting for this clone: This sample includes further DNA sequences coding for the same CDR3. The chain has TRBV5-1 and TRBJ2-2, with 8 bases identical to TRBD2. The length of the CDR3 is 16 residues. Germline CDR1 reads SGHRS; CDR2 reads YFSETQ. V was clipped by 0 bases and J by 4 bases; unmatched bases: 5. CDR3 amino acids: CASSLAGGPGTGELFF. The CDR3 bases are TGCGCCAGCAGCTTGGCGGGAGGGCCGGGCACCGGGGAGCTGTTTTTT.

The sample holds one count of this clone. V is TRBV6-1 and J is TRBJ1-6; 7 nucleotides align to TRBD1. The J segment lost 9 bases and the V segment lost 8 bases, leaving 10 bases of the junction unmatched. This CDR3 region has 14 residues. Germline V gene sequence: CDR1 MNHNS, CDR2 SASEGT. CDR3 sequence (DNA): TGTGCCAGCCATACAGGGGAGACTAGTTCACCCCTCCACTTT. Residues: CASHTGETSSPLHF.

This chain links TRBV27 with TRBJ2-7, with D unresolved. The CDR3 spans 13 residues. Trimming removed 5 bases at V and 6 bases at J, with 14 bases between. The germline V gene encodes CDR1 MNHEY and CDR2 SMNVEV (reference sequence). CDR3: CASSPHNSGEQYF. The CDR3, as DNA: TGTGCCAGCAGTCCACACAACTCAGGCGAGCAGTACTTC.

J is TRBJ1-6 and V is TRBV2, with unresolved D. CDR3 length: 15 amino acids. Germline values: CDR1 SNHLY, CDR2 FYNNEI. V was pared by 5 bases and J by 10 bases, with 18 bases between. The CDR3 nucleotides are TGTGCCAGCAGTCTTACGACTCCGGCCCGGTCACCCCTCCACTTT. It yields the protein CASSLTTPARSPLHF.

The rearrangement links TRBV12-5 to TRBJ2-7, with D maybe TRBD1 (6 bases). Germline loops: CDR1 LGHNT, CDR2 FRNRAP. V was trimmed by 7 bases and J by 0 bases, leaving 13 bases between them. The length of the CDR3 is 14 residues. CDR3 DNA: TGTGCTAGTGCCCGAGGGGGAAGCTCCTACGAGCAGTACTTC. Protein product: CASARGGSSYEQYF. Full variable domain (remainder filled in from reference TRBV12-5 and TRBJ2-7): DARVTQTPRHKVTEMGQEVTMRCQPILGHNTVFWYRQTMMQGLELLAYFRNRAPLDDSGMPKDRFSAEMPDATLATLKIQPSEPRDSAVYFCASARGGSSYEQYFGPGTRLTVT.

The chain employs TRBV10-3 and TRBJ2-5; D remains unclear. The CDR3 is 12 amino acids. The V end was cut by 8 bases, the J end by 3 bases, with 10 bases between. Looked up from germline, CDR1 is ENHRY and CDR2 is SYGVKD. CDR3 in DNA: TGTGCCATCGGTTCCCTAGAAGAGACCCAGTACTTC. Residues: CAIGSLEETQYF.

The rearrangement joins TRBV27 to TRBJ2-1, with D possibly matching TRBD2 (5 bases). Trimming took off 6 bases at V and 3 bases at J, with 12 bases between the two ends. This CDR3 has 14 amino acids. Germline V gene data show CDR1 as MNHEY and CDR2 as SMNVEV (reference sequence). CDR3 residues: CASRQAVYYNEQFF. The CDR3 DNA sequence: TGTGCCAGCAGGCAAGCGGTTTACTACAATGAGCAGTTCTTC.

This clone has only a few counts. In DNA, the CDR3 is TGTGCCAGCAGCGTAGGAGGGTTGGGGGGTAACTACGAGCAGTACTTC. Residues: CASSVGGLGGNYEQYF. This chain uses TRBV9 with TRBJ2-7; possibly TRBD2 for D (6 bases). With 0 bases removed from V and 3 bases from J, the gap between germline ends came to 16 bases. The CDR3 is 16 amino acids. Germline assignment: CDR1 SGDLS and CDR2 YYNGEE.

The CDR3 DNA reads as TGTGCCAGCAGTCCCCTCCAGGGTGATAACTATGGCTACACCTTC. Amino acid sequence: CASSPLQGDNYGYTF. The chain joins TRBV28 to TRBJ1-2; D may be TRBD1 (5 bases). Germline lookup yields CDR1 MDHEN and CDR2 SYDVKM. V dropped 5 bases and J dropped 1 base, with 14 bases sitting between them. CDR3 length equals 15 residues.

This chain connects TRBV27 to TRBJ1-2; perhaps TRBD1 as D (6 bases). The CDR3 loop spans 13 amino acids. The germline gives CDR1 MNHEY, CDR2 SMNVEV (reference sequence). V lost 5 bases to trimming and J lost 3 bases, with 10 bases between them. CDR3 sequence: CASSHRDYYGYTF. The CDR3 nucleotides are TGTGCCAGCAGTCACAGGGATTACTATGGCTACACCTTC.